The next 23 T cell receptor beta chains were all read from a single sample in a study of STAT5B mutations in CD4+ large granular lymphocyte leukemia. Sequencing used immunoSEQ multiplex PCR; TCRdb keeps in-frame clones, though not all of them. The data contain about 33,000 clones, about four fifths of them singletons. What was sequenced was CD4+ T cells from blood buffy coats. The receptors were sampled from a human donor in good health.

The chain carries TRBV5-8 and TRBJ1-5; D possibly corresponds to TRBD1 (6 bases). The CDR3 runs to 16 residues. With 0 bases removed from V and 5 bases from J, the gap between germline ends came to 15 bases. CDR1 and CDR2 from the germline V gene are SGHTS and YDEGEE. For the CDR3, the DNA is TGTGCCAGCAGCTTGGGAGAGGCGGGGGGCTATCAGCCCCAGCATTTT. Translated: CASSLGEAGGYQPQHF.

A few counts support this clone. V is TRBV28 and J is TRBJ1-5, with D unresolved. The V gene's germline CDR1 is MDHEN and CDR2 SYDVKM. V was pared by 6 bases and J by 4 bases, with 4 bases between. The CDR3 runs to 11 residues. Here the CDR3 reads CASSTNQPQHF. As DNA, the CDR3 is TGTGCCAGCAGCACTAATCAGCCCCAGCATTTT.

The chain is built from TRBV6-5 and TRBJ1-1; maybe TRBD1 (5 bases). CDR1 and CDR2 from the germline V gene are MNHEY and SVGAGI. V was trimmed by 5 bases and J by 2 bases, leaving 9 bases between them. The CDR3 consists of 13 residues. CDR3 loop: CASSARGNTEAFF. The CDR3 DNA reads as TGTGCCAGCAGTGCCCGGGGCAACACTGAAGCTTTCTTT.

The chain employs TRBV6-5 and TRBJ2-1, with unresolved D. CDR1 is MNHEY and CDR2 is SVGAGI in the germline V gene. V was pared by 0 bases and J by 6 bases, with 15 bases between. The CDR3 covers 16 residues. This CDR3 is CASSYSVPVQSNEQFF. The CDR3 bases are TGTGCCAGCAGTTACTCTGTTCCCGTACAGAGCAATGAGCAGTTCTTC.

V and J are TRBV11-2 and TRBJ2-3; no clear D. This CDR3 has 15 residues. Germline loops: CDR1 SGHAT, CDR2 FQNNGV. Trimming removed 0 bases from V and 4 bases from J, with 11 bases in between. In DNA, the CDR3 is TGTGCCAGCAGCTTAGACCCAGGATCCGCAGATACGCAGTATTTT. It codes for CASSLDPGSADTQYF.

This chain joins TRBV5-1 and TRBJ1-4; tentatively, D is TRBD1 (6 bases). The V gene lost 2 bases and the J gene lost 5 bases, with 7 bases spanning the gap. Germline V gene data show CDR1 as SGHRS and CDR2 as YFSETQ. The CDR3 has 13 residues. The CDR3 region has the DNA TGCGCCAGCAGCTTTAGGGGGAATGAAAAACTGTTTTTT. It specifies CASSFRGNEKLFF.

The gene calls are TRBV4-1 and TRBJ2-3; TRBD2 matches at 9 bases. V gave up 3 bases and J gave up 2 bases; unmatched junction bases: 9. Germline assignment: CDR1 MGHRA and CDR2 YSYEKL. The CDR3 runs 17 residues. The CDR3 sequence is CASSQTPAGGVTDTQYF. CDR3 in DNA: TGCGCCAGCAGCCAGACCCCGGCGGGAGGGGTCACAGATACGCAGTATTTT.

The chain employs TRBV5-4 and TRBJ1-1; D is unclear. V was cut by 7 bases and J by 0 bases, with 13 bases left in between. This CDR3 is 14 amino acids long. Germline V CDR1 and CDR2: SGHNT, YYREEE (reference sequence). CDR3 sequence: CASRAQVVNTEAFF. The CDR3 DNA sequence: TGTGCCAGCCGGGCCCAGGTCGTGAACACTGAAGCTTTCTTT. Full variable domain (outside the CDR3, taken from reference TRBV5-4 and TRBJ1-1): ETGVTQSPTHLIKTRGQQVTLRCSSQSGHNTVSWYQQALGQGPQFIFQYYREEENGRGNFPPRFSGLQFPNYSSELNVNALELDDSALYLCASRAQVVNTEAFFGQGTRLTVV.

CDR3 nucleotides: TGTGCCATCAGTGAGTCGGGGGGCAGGGGACGCGGGAGCTACAATGAGCAGTTCTTC. The encoded protein is CAISESGGRGRGSYNEQFF. The V call is TRBV10-3, the J call TRBJ2-1; weak D call: TRBD2 (7 bases). Trimming pared 0 bases from V and 3 bases from J, leaving 21 bases between. The germline gives CDR1 ENHRY, CDR2 SYGVKD. CDR3 length: 19 residues.

This chain links TRBV18 with TRBJ2-7; 9 nucleotides align to TRBD2. The CDR3 is 16 residues long. Per the germline V gene, CDR1 is KGHSH and CDR2 is LQKENI. Unmatched junction bases numbered 9, after V lost 4 bases and J lost 2 bases. The DNA of the CDR3 is TGTGCCAGCTCACTGAGACTAGCGGAGACTACCTACGAGCAGTACTTC. It encodes CASSLRLAETTYEQYF.

The rearrangement joins TRBV4-3 to TRBJ2-6; D unresolved. With 1 base removed from V and 0 bases from J, the gap between germline ends came to 13 bases. Germline CDR1 LGHNA, CDR2 YSLEER. The CDR3 extends over 18 amino acids. The DNA of the CDR3 is TGCGCCAGCAGCCAAGGGGTGGCGCAAGGCTCTGGGGCCAACGTCCTGACTTTC. Protein sequence: CASSQGVAQGSGANVLTF.

This chain connects TRBV21-1 to TRBJ2-7; TRBD2 is taken as the D call from the table, unchecked against the DNA. TRBV21-1 is a pseudogene segment. This CDR3 spans 18 amino acids. CDR3 region: CASSKRRWEATYLYEQYF. CDR3 nucleotide sequence: TGTGCCAGCAGCAAACGGAGATGGGAGGCTACCTACCTCTACGAGCAGTACTTC.

This clone was picked up a small number of times. This chain joins TRBV6-1 and TRBJ2-3; the D call may be TRBD1 or TRBD2 (6 bases each). This CDR3 region has 15 residues. The germline gives CDR1 MNHNS, CDR2 SASEGT. Trimming took off 3 bases at V and 5 bases at J, with 15 bases between the two ends. As DNA, the CDR3 is TGTGCCAGCAGTGACCTTGGGGGGCGAGGAGATACGCAGTATTTT. This translates into CASSDLGGRGDTQYF.

As for this clone: The sample holds other DNA sequences that translate to the same CDR3. The V gene is TRBV28, the J gene TRBJ1-4; tentative D call: TRBD1 (5 bases). Trimming shortened V by 5 bases and J by 8 bases, and 12 bases separated the two germline ends. From germline, CDR1 is MDHEN and CDR2 SYDVKM. This CDR3 is 13 amino acids long. The CDR3 spells CASSLLGGEKLFF. As DNA, the CDR3 is TGTGCCAGCAGTCTATTGGGGGGGGAAAAACTGTTTTTT.

This clone occurred once. This chain connects TRBV11-2 to TRBJ2-1; 13 positions agree with TRBD2. Germline V gene lookup returns CDR1 SGHAT and CDR2 FQNNGV. J was trimmed by 7 bases and V by 5 bases; bases with no gene match: 8. CDR3 length equals 16 residues. The CDR3, as DNA: TGTGCCAGCAGCGTGCCGGGACTAGCGGGGACTAATGAGCAGTTCTTC. The encoded protein is CASSVPGLAGTNEQFF. The variable domain in full, with the rest retrieved from reference TRBV11-2 and TRBJ2-1, is EAGVAQSPRYKIIEKRQSVAFWCNPISGHATLYWYQQILGQGPKLLIQFQNNGVVDDSQLPKDRFSAERLKGVDSTLKIQPAKLEDSAVYLCASSVPGLAGTNEQFFGPGTRLTVL.

The J gene is TRBJ2-3, the V gene TRBV9, with D possibly called TRBD1 or TRBD2 (5 bases each). CDR3 length: 18 residues. The V end was cut by 4 bases, the J end by 0 bases, with 21 bases between. Germline CDR1 reads SGDLS; CDR2 reads YYNGEE. The CDR3 loop reads CASSISRGSSSSTDTQYF. CDR3 in DNA: TGTGCCAGCAGCATAAGCCGGGGCTCATCCTCTAGCACAGATACGCAGTATTTT.

The rearrangement joins TRBV7-8 to TRBJ2-5; D may be TRBD2 (6 bases). The CDR3 is 13 amino acids. CDR1 is SGHVS and CDR2 is FQNEAQ in the germline V gene. V shed 1 base and J shed 5 bases, with 8 bases lying between them. The chain's CDR3 is CASSLDRGETQYF. In DNA, the CDR3 is TGTGCCAGCAGCTTAGATCGGGGGGAGACCCAGTACTTC.

The chain employs TRBV2 and TRBJ1-5, with TRBD1 matching 12 bases. J was trimmed by 1 base and V by 1 base; bases with no gene match: 8. CDR1 SNHLY and CDR2 FYNNEI come from the germline V gene. This CDR3 region has 19 residues. CDR3 DNA: TGTGCCAGCAGTGAAGTCGGGACAGGGGGCTTGAGAAGCAATCAGCCCCAGCATTTT. It specifies CASSEVGTGGLRSNQPQHF.

The chain is built from TRBV10-2 and TRBJ2-5, with unresolved D. The tail of the sequence fits TRBJ2-7 better, so the J call may be wrong. This CDR3 has 13 amino acids. Germline loops: CDR1 WSHSY, CDR2 SAAADI. CDR3 residues: CASSEGAFYEQYF. The CDR3 DNA follows: TGCGCCAGCAGTGAGGGAGCGTTCTACGAGCAGTACTTC.

This chain joins TRBV19 and TRBJ2-1; the D gene is possibly TRBD2 (6 bases). Germline CDR1 is LNHDA and CDR2 is SQIVND (reference sequence). The CDR3 totals 13 residues. Trimming took off 1 base at V and 7 bases at J, with 8 bases between the two ends. The CDR3 DNA follows: TGTGCCAGTAGTATAGGGGCGGGGAATGAGCAGTTCTTC. This translates into CASSIGAGNEQFF.

This chain uses TRBV7-2 with TRBJ1-2; a possible D gene is TRBD1 (5 bases). Germline V CDR1 and CDR2: SGHTA, FQGNSA. The CDR3 extends over 15 amino acids. V was shortened by 0 bases and J by 2 bases, with 10 bases between the two germline ends. CDR3 nucleotides: TGTGCCAGCAGCTTAGCGGCAGGGCAGAACTATGGCTACACCTTC. This gives the protein CASSLAAGQNYGYTF.

The chain employs TRBV19 and TRBJ1-2; TRBD1 is a possible D gene (6 bases). The CDR3 covers 15 residues. V lost 3 bases and J lost 6, with 17 bases in between. Germline values: CDR1 LNHDA, CDR2 SQIVND (reference sequence). CDR3 protein: CASSINRAGGHGYTF. CDR3 DNA sequence: TGTGCCAGTAGTATCAATCGGGCTGGGGGCCATGGCTACACCTTC.

The chain is built from TRBV27 and TRBJ1-4; D gene ambiguous. Germline V gene sequence: CDR1 MNHEY, CDR2 SMNVEV (reference sequence). The CDR3 spans 14 residues. V dropped 2 bases and J dropped 4 bases, with 8 bases sitting between them. The CDR3 nucleotides are TGTGCCAGCAGTTTAAGTTGGGATAATGAAAAACTGTTTTTT. It encodes CASSLSWDNEKLFF.